The 30 T cell receptor beta chains in this list originate from one sample, sequenced in a study of blood T cell repertoires in COVID-19 (dated by TCRdb to the early 2020s). Libraries were prepared through the immunoSEQ multiplex PCR assay. TCRdb re-hosts the immuneACCESS table, in-frame sequences only. Its copies lack some clones; in the studies checked, an unresolved V gene accounts for under half of them, and the cause for the rest is not known. The sample records around 250,000 clones, more than 75% of which are singletons. 6% to 9% of the sample comes from the top ten. The sample consisted of peripheral blood. The receptors were sampled from a woman in her 70s with active or convalescent COVID-19.

In DNA form, the CDR3 reads TGTGCCAGCTCACGACGGGAGTCCGCCGGGGAGCTGTTTTTT. Encoded protein: CASSRRESAGELFF. The chain carries TRBV18 and TRBJ2-2; a possible D gene is TRBD2 (6 bases). The germline V gene has CDR1 KGHSH and CDR2 LQKENI. V lost 4 bases and J lost 6, with 12 bases in between. This CDR3 is 14 amino acids long. The variable domain in full, with the rest retrieved from reference TRBV18 and TRBJ2-2, is NAGVMQNPRHLVRRRGQEARLRCSPMKGHSHVYWYRQLPEEGLKFMVYLQKENIIDESGMPKERFSAEFPKEGPSILRIQQVVRGDSAAYFCASSRRESAGELFFGEGSRLTVL.

There are a few counts of this clone. This chain links TRBV18 with TRBJ1-1; D remains unclear. The CDR3 runs to 15 residues. Germline assignment: CDR1 KGHSH and CDR2 LQKENI. V lost 1 base and J 0 bases, leaving 9 bases between the germline ends. The chain's CDR3 is CASSPREIMNTEAFF. CDR3 coding DNA: TGTGCCAGCTCACCACGAGAGATTATGAACACTGAAGCTTTCTTT.

This sequence joins TRBV7-2 and TRBJ2-5; no reliable D call. Germline assignment: CDR1 SGHTA and CDR2 FQGNSA. Trimming took 5 bases from V and 0 from J, leaving 7 bases between them. The CDR3 has 13 residues. The CDR3, as DNA: TGTGCCAGCAGCGTAGACAACCAAGAGACCCAGTACTTC. Translation gives CASSVDNQETQYF.

The CDR3 is CASSPTSGGREETQYF. CDR3 coding DNA: TGTGCCAGCAGTCCCACTAGCGGGGGTCGGGAGGAGACCCAGTACTTC. The J gene is TRBJ2-5, the V gene TRBV6-2 or TRBV6-3, with 11 bases lining up with TRBD2. The CDR3 covers 16 residues. Germline lookup yields CDR1 MNHEY and CDR2 SVGEGT. V trimming: 5 bases; J trimming: 5 bases; junction bases outside the gene matches: 10.

This chain links TRBV20-1 with TRBJ1-2, with D perhaps TRBD1 (5 bases). V was pared by 3 bases and J by 7 bases, with 15 bases between. The germline gives CDR1 DFQATT, CDR2 SNEGSKA (reference sequence). This CDR3 has 13 residues. The CDR3 sequence is CSASNRRVRGYTF. The CDR3 bases are TGCAGTGCTAGTAATCGCAGGGTGCGTGGCTACACCTTC.

The chain links TRBV6-2 or TRBV6-3 to TRBJ2-1; D may be TRBD1 (6 bases). V was trimmed by 5 bases and J by 15 bases, leaving 23 bases between them. Germline lookup yields CDR1 MNHEY and CDR2 SVGEGT. CDR3 length equals 14 residues. The CDR3 DNA reads TGTGCCAGCAGTCAAACCGGGACAAAAGGGACGATGTTCTTC. Its translation is CASSQTGTKGTMFF.

The chain recombines TRBV3-1 (or the pseudogene TRBV3-2) with TRBJ2-5; D is ambiguous. This CDR3 is 12 amino acids long. In germline, CDR1 is LGHDT, CDR2 YNNKEL (reference sequence). The V and J ends lost 6 bases and 4 bases respectively, with 9 bases between them. The CDR3 loop reads CASRHSGETQYF. The CDR3 bases are TGTGCCAGCAGGCATTCGGGAGAGACCCAGTACTTC.

The chain joins TRBV20-1 to TRBJ2-1, with D hard to call. The CDR3 loop spans 11 amino acids. CDR1 DFQATT and CDR2 SNEGSKA come from the germline V gene (reference sequence). V shed 3 bases and J shed 5 bases, with 5 bases lying between them. The CDR3 spells CSASVHNEQFF. In DNA, the CDR3 is TGCAGTGCTAGCGTTCACAATGAGCAGTTCTTC.

This rearrangement joins TRBV6-1 to TRBJ1-6; a possible D gene is TRBD1 (5 bases). Germline V gives CDR1 MNHNS, CDR2 SASEGT. V was clipped by 0 bases and J by 0 bases, with 9 bases between them. The CDR3 spans 17 residues. The CDR3 region is CASSEAPQGSYNSPLHF. CDR3 DNA sequence: TGTGCCAGCAGTGAAGCGCCCCAGGGCTCCTATAATTCACCCCTCCACTTT.

The chain employs TRBV5-6 and TRBJ2-5, with D possibly matching TRBD1 (5 bases). CDR3 length equals 15 residues. Deletions cut 2 bases from V and 4 bases from J, with 15 bases between. Germline CDR1 is SGHDT and CDR2 is YYEEEE. CDR3 bases: TGTGCCAGCAGCTTCAGAGTTGGGGCTCGAGAGACCCAGTACTTC. Translated, it gives CASSFRVGARETQYF.

This rearrangement joins TRBV5-4 to TRBJ2-2, with unresolved D. V was pared by 6 bases and J by 0 bases, with 6 bases between. CDR3 size: 13 residues. CDR1 is SGHNT, CDR2 YYREEE, per germline (reference sequence). CDR3 region: CASNSPNTGELFF. The CDR3 DNA reads TGTGCCAGCAACTCTCCGAACACCGGGGAGCTGTTTTTT.

The V gene is TRBV6-6, the J gene TRBJ2-1; D is possibly TRBD2 (6 bases). Germline lookup yields CDR1 MNHNY and CDR2 SVGAGI (reference sequence). V dropped 2 bases and J dropped 13 bases, with 9 bases sitting between them. The CDR3 consists of 11 residues. In DNA, the CDR3 is TGTGCCAGCAGTTACCTGGGACTTCAGTTCTTC. This sequence encodes CASSYLGLQFF.

The chain is built from TRBV19 and TRBJ1-5; D possibly corresponds to TRBD1 (6 bases). The CDR3 consists of 15 residues. CDR1 LNHDA and CDR2 SQIVND come from the germline V gene (reference sequence). V was pared by 7 bases and J by 6 bases, with 19 bases between. CDR3 in DNA: TGTGCCAGTAAAGTGGACAGCTCATTCCTTCAGCCCCAGCATTTT. It is translated as CASKVDSSFLQPQHF. Variable domain in full (rest from reference TRBV19 and TRBJ1-5): DGGITQSPKYLFRKEGQNVTLSCEQNLNHDAMYWYRQDPGQGLRLIYYSQIVNDFQKGDIAEGYSVSREKKESFPLTVTSAQKNPTAFYLCASKVDSSFLQPQHFGDGTRLSIL.

This rearrangement joins TRBV19 to TRBJ1-5; D is possibly TRBD1 (5 bases). Trimming shortened V by 10 bases and J by 2 bases, and 18 bases separated the two germline ends. The germline CDR1 and CDR2 sequences are LNHDA and SQIVND (reference sequence). CDR3 size: 15 residues. CDR3 loop: CATAPVRVGNQPQHF. DNA for the CDR3: TGTGCCACCGCCCCGGTCAGGGTTGGCAATCAGCCCCAGCATTTT.

The rearrangement links TRBV13 to TRBJ2-3; possible D gene TRBD2, 5 bases. The CDR3 covers 14 residues. The V gene lost 1 base and the J gene lost 2 bases, with 7 bases spanning the gap. CDR1 is PRHDT and CDR2 is FYEKMQ in the germline V gene (reference sequence). The CDR3 coding sequence is TGTGCCAGCAGCTTAGACGGGAACACAGATACGCAGTATTTT. As protein: CASSLDGNTDTQYF.

As concerns this clone: In the same sample, other DNA sequences code for this CDR3. The chain combines TRBV12-3 or TRBV12-4 with TRBJ1-1; D not certain. This CDR3 has 13 amino acids. The germline V and J ends were trimmed by 6 bases and 0 bases, with 8 bases remaining between them. CDR3 region: CASSIQVNTEAFF. DNA for the CDR3: TGTGCCAGCAGCATTCAGGTGAACACTGAAGCTTTCTTT.

In its sample, this clone was seen once. The chain combines TRBV18 with TRBJ1-4; D gene unclear. This CDR3 region has 15 residues. Trimming took off 6 bases at V and 3 bases at J, with 14 bases between the two ends. Germline-derived CDR1 and CDR2 are KGHSH and LQKENI. CDR3 sequence reads: CASSPLSSANEKLFF. The DNA for the CDR3 is TGTGCCAGCTCTCCATTGTCTTCCGCTAATGAAAAACTGTTTTTT.

The chain links TRBV6-5 to TRBJ1-2; no reliable D call. Germline CDR1 and CDR2: MNHEY and SVGAGI. The CDR3 covers 13 residues. Between the trimmed V and J ends, which lost 7 bases and 4 bases, there was a span of 13 bases. CDR3: CASTRGGSYGYTF. In DNA, the CDR3 is TGTGCCAGCACCCGAGGAGGCAGCTATGGCTACACCTTC.

The rearrangement links TRBV5-4 to TRBJ1-2; D is perhaps TRBD1 (5 bases). The CDR3 extends over 14 amino acids. Per germline, CDR1 SGHNT and CDR2 YYREEE (reference sequence). V lost 0 bases, J lost 4 bases, and 10 bases lay in between. In DNA form, the CDR3 reads TGTGCCAGCAGCTTGGATAGGGGCCCCTATGGCTACACCTTC. Translated, it gives CASSLDRGPYGYTF.

The table lists this clone with a count of one. The rearrangement uses TRBV3-1 (or the pseudogene TRBV3-2) and TRBJ1-1; a possible D gene is TRBD1 (5 bases). CDR1 and CDR2 from the germline V gene are LGHDT and YNNKEL (reference sequence). This CDR3 is built from 14 residues. V was clipped by 3 bases and J by 7 bases, with 15 bases between them. The CDR3 DNA reads TGTGCCAGCAGCCAGCGCGGGGCCCTAGGTGAAGCTTTCTTT. Protein: CASSQRGALGEAFF.

This chain connects TRBV11-2 to TRBJ2-4; no clear D gene. The CDR3 has 13 residues. Germline V lookup: CDR1 SGHAT, CDR2 FQNNGV. V shed 1 base and J shed 9 bases, with 10 bases lying between them. The CDR3 loop reads CASSLVEVSIQYF. For the CDR3, the DNA is TGTGCCAGCAGCTTAGTTGAGGTCTCCATTCAGTACTTC.

The rearrangement joins TRBV6-1 to TRBJ1-1, with TRBD1 identical over 10 bases. CDR3 length equals 17 residues. The germline gives CDR1 MNHNS, CDR2 SASEGT. V shed 4 bases and J 1 base; nucleotides not matched to a gene: 9. Here the CDR3 reads CASSARRQGAGNTEAFF. The CDR3 region has the DNA TGTGCCAGCAGTGCCAGACGACAGGGGGCGGGGAACACTGAAGCTTTCTTT.

The chain combines TRBV6-5 with TRBJ1-1; 7 positions match TRBD1. Unmatched junction bases numbered 5, after V lost 5 bases and J lost 8 bases. Germline loops: CDR1 MNHEY, CDR2 SVGAGI. The CDR3 contains 12 residues. The CDR3 loop reads CASSTRGDEAFF. The CDR3 DNA reads as TGTGCCAGCAGTACCAGGGGGGACGAAGCTTTCTTT.

The chain links TRBV19 to TRBJ1-5, with TRBD1 as a possible D gene (6 bases). The length of the CDR3 is 15 residues. Germline CDR1 LNHDA, CDR2 SQIVND (reference sequence). V was trimmed by 4 bases and J by 3 bases, leaving 13 bases between them. DNA for the CDR3: TGTGCCAGTAGTACCCAGGGGTTACTCAATCAGCCCCAGCATTTT. Protein sequence: CASSTQGLLNQPQHF.

The genes are TRBV11-2 and TRBJ1-2; D call uncertain. The CDR3 is made up of 17 amino acids. Germline assignment: CDR1 SGHAT and CDR2 FQNNGV. V lost 4 bases, J lost 6 bases, and 24 bases lay in between. Here the CDR3 DNA reads TGTGCCAGCAGCTCCCTCTCGAGCCTACGGGAGCGGAATGGCTACACCTTC. Translating gives CASSSLSSLRERNGYTF.

The chain's CDR3 is CASSTGDFGNTIYF. The CDR3 DNA is TGTGCCAGCAGTACGGGGGATTTTGGAAACACCATATATTTT. The chain joins TRBV6-5 to TRBJ1-3, with D possibly being TRBD1 (5 bases). The CDR3 has 14 amino acids. CDR1 is MNHEY and CDR2 is SVGAGI in the germline V gene. Trimming removed 5 bases at V and 3 bases at J, with 11 bases between.

The chain carries TRBV19 and TRBJ1-4; 7 nucleotides agree with TRBD1. The length of the CDR3 is 13 residues. Germline loops: CDR1 LNHDA, CDR2 SQIVND (reference sequence). The trim removed 7 bases at V and 4 bases at J, leaving 3 bases unmatched. For the CDR3, the DNA is TGTGCCAGTAAGGACAGGTTTAATGAAAAACTGTTTTTT. As protein: CASKDRFNEKLFF.

V gene TRBV10-3 combines with J gene TRBJ1-1, with 9 bases matching TRBD1. J gave up 4 bases and V 7 bases, and 7 bases lay outside the gene matches. The CDR3 covers 14 residues. Germline V gene data show CDR1 as ENHRY and CDR2 as SYGVKD. The CDR3 protein is CAIKGTGKRTEAFF. As DNA, the CDR3 is TGTGCCATCAAGGGGACAGGGAAGCGCACTGAAGCTTTCTTT.

The genes are TRBV7-8 and TRBJ2-1; weak D call: TRBD2 (6 bases). The CDR3 sequence is 14 residues long. Trimming shortened V by 1 base and J by 8 bases, and 12 bases separated the two germline ends. In germline, CDR1 is SGHVS, CDR2 FQNEAQ. This CDR3 reads CASSLGRLDDEQFF. For the CDR3, the DNA is TGTGCCAGCAGCTTAGGGCGACTAGATGATGAGCAGTTCTTC.

The chain links TRBV5-4 to TRBJ1-2, with a weak D call TRBD1 (5 bases). The length of the CDR3 is 14 residues. V was shortened by 4 bases and J by 9 bases, with 19 bases between the two germline ends. Germline loops: CDR1 SGHNT, CDR2 YYREEE (reference sequence). The CDR3 DNA follows: TGTGCCAGCAGCGCACCGGGACTCGTGTCCAGCTACACCTTC. It codes for CASSAPGLVSSYTF.